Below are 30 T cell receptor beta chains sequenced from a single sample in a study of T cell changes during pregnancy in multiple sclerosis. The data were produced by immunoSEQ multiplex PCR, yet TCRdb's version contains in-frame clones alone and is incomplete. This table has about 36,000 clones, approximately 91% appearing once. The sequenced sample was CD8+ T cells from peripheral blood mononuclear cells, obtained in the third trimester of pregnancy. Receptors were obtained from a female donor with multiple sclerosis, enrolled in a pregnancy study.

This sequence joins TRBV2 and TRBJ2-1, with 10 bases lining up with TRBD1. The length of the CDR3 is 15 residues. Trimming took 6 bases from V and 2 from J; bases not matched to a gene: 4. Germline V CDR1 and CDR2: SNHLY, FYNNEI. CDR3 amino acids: CASSDRGRAYNEQFF. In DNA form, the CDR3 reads TGTGCCAGCAGCGACAGGGGGCGAGCCTACAATGAGCAGTTCTTC.

CDR3 protein: CASSEERGVPADTQYF. The CDR3 DNA follows: TGTGCCAGCAGTGAGGAGCGGGGGGTTCCTGCAGATACGCAGTATTTT. The chain links TRBV6-1 to TRBJ2-3; 9 nucleotides match TRBD2. CDR3 size: 16 residues. Germline values: CDR1 MNHNS, CDR2 SASEGT. V shed 3 bases, J shed 4 bases, and the junction held 8 bases outside the gene matches.

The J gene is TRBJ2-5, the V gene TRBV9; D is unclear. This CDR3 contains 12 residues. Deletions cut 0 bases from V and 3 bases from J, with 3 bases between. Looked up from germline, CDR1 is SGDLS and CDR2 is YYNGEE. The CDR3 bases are TGTGCCAGCAGCGTAGCTGAAGAGACCCAGTACTTC. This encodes CASSVAEETQYF.

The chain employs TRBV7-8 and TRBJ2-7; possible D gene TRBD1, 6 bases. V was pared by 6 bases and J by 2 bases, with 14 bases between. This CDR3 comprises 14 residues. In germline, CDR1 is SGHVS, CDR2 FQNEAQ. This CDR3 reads CASRPGTRTYEQYF. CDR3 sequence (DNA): TGTGCCAGCAGACCCGGGACAAGAACCTACGAGCAGTACTTC.

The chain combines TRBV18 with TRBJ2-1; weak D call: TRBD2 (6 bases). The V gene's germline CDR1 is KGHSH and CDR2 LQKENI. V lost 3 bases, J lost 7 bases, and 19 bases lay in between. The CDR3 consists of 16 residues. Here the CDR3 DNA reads TGTGCCAGCTCACCCCCCCCGGGAGAGGGACCAAATGAGCAGTTCTTC. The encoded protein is CASSPPPGEGPNEQFF.

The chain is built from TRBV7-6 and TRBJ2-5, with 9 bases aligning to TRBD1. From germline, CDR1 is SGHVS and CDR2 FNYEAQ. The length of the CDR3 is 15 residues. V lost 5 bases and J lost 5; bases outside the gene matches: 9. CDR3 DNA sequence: TGTGCCAGCAGCAACCGGGACAGGGTGGTGGAGACCCAGTACTTC. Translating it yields CASSNRDRVVETQYF.

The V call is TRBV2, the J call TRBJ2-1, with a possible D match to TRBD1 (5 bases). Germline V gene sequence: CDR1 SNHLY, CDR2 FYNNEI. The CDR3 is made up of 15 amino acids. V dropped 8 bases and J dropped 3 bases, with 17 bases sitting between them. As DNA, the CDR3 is TGTGCCAGCCTGAATTTCGTGGGGCACTACAATGAGCAGTTCTTC. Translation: CASLNFVGHYNEQFF.

CDR3 DNA: TGTGCCAGCAGAGTCGGGGTGAGGACCGGGGAGCTGTTTTTT. This codes for CASRVGVRTGELFF. V and J are TRBV2 and TRBJ2-2; D is perhaps TRBD2 (5 bases). CDR1 SNHLY and CDR2 FYNNEI come from the germline V gene. The CDR3 has 14 amino acids. Between the trimmed V and J ends, which lost 6 bases and 5 bases, there was a span of 13 bases.

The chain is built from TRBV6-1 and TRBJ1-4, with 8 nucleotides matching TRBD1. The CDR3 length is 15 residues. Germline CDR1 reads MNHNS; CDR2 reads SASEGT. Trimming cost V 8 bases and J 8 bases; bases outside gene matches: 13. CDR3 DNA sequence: TGTGCCAGCCCCGGGAGCAGGGGGCGTAAGGAAAAACTGTTTTTT. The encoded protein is CASPGSRGRKEKLFF.

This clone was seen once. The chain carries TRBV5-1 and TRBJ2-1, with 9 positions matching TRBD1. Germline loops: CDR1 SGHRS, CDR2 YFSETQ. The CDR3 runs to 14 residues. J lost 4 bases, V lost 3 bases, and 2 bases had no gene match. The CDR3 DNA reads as TGCGCCAGCAGCTACGGGACAGGGTACAATGAGCAGTTCTTC. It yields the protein CASSYGTGYNEQFF.

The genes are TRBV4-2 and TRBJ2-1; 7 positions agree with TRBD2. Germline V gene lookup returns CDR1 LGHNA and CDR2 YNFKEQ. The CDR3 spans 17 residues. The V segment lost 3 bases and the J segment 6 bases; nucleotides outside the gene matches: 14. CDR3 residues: CASSQNFPPGGTNEQFF. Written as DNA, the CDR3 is TGTGCCAGCAGCCAGAATTTTCCCCCCGGGGGGACCAATGAGCAGTTCTTC.

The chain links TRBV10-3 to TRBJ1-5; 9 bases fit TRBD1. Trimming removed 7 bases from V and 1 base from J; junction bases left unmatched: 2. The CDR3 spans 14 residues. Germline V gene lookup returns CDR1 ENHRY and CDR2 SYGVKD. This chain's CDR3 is CAIKGTGSNQPQHF. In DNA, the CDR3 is TGTGCCATCAAGGGGACAGGGAGCAATCAGCCCCAGCATTTT.

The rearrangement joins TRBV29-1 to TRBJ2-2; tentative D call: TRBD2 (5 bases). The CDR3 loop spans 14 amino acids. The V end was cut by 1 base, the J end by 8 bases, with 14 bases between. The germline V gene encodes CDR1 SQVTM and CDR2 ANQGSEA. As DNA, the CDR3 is TGCAGCGTTGAAGGAGTCCCGGGAAGAGGGGAGCTGTTTTTT. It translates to CSVEGVPGRGELFF.

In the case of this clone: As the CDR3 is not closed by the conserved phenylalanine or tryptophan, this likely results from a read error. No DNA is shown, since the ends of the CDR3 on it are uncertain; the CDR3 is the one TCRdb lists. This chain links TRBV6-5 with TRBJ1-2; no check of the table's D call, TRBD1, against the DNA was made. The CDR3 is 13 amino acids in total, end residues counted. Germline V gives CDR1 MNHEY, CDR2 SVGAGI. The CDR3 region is CASSYSRTGEYEV.

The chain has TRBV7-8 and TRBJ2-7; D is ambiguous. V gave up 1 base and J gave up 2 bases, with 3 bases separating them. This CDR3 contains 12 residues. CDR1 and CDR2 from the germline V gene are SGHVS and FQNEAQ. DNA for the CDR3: TGTGCCAGCAGCTTAGATACCTACGAGCAGTACTTC. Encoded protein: CASSLDTYEQYF.

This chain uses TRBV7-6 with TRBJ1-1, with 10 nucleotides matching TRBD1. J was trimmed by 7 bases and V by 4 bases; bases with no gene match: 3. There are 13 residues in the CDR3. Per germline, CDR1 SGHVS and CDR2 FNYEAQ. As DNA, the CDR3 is TGTGCCAGCAGCTGGGGGACAGGGGATGAAGCTTTCTTT. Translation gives CASSWGTGDEAFF.

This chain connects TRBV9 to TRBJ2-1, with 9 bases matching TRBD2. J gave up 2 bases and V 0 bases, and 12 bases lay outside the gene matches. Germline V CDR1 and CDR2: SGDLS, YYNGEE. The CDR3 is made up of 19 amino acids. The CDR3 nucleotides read TGTGCCAGCAGCGTAGGTTATATAATGGAGCGGGGGGCCTACAATGAGCAGTTCTTC. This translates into CASSVGYIMERGAYNEQFF.

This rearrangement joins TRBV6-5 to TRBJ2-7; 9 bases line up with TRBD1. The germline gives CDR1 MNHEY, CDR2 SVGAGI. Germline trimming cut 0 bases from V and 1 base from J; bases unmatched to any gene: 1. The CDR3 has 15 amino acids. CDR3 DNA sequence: TGTGCCAGCAGTTACTCCGGGACAGGGTCCTACGAGCAGTACTTC. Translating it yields CASSYSGTGSYEQYF.

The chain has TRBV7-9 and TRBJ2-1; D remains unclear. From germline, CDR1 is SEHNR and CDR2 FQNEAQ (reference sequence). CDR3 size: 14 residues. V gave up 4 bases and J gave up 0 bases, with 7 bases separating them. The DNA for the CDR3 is TGTGCCAGCAGCTCATACAGCTCCTACAATGAGCAGTTCTTC. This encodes CASSSYSSYNEQFF.

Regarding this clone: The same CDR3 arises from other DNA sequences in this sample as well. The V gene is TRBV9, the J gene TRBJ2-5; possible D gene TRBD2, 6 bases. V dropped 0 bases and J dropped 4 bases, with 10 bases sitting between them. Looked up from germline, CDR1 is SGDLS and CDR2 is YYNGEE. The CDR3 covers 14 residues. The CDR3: CASSVGGGRETQYF. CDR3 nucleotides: TGTGCCAGCAGCGTAGGGGGAGGTCGAGAGACCCAGTACTTC.

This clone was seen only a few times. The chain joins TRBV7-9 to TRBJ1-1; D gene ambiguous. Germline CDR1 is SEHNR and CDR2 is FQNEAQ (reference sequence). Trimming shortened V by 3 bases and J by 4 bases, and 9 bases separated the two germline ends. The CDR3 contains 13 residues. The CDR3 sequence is CASSLEGGTEAFF. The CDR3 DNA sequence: TGTGCCAGCAGCTTGGAAGGAGGCACTGAAGCTTTCTTT.

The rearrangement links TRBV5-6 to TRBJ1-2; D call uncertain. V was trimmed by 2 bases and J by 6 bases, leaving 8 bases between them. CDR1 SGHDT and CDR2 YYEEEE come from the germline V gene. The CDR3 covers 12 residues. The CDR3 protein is CASSFNGDGYTF. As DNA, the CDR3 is TGTGCCAGCAGCTTTAACGGGGATGGCTACACCTTC.

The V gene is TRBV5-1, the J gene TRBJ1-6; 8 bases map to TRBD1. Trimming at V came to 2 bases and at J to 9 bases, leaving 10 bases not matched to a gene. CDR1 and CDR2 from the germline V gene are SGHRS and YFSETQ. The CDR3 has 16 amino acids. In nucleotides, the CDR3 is TGCGCCAGCAGCTTAGATATTCAGGGGGCCGGTTCACCCCTCCACTTT. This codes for CASSLDIQGAGSPLHF.

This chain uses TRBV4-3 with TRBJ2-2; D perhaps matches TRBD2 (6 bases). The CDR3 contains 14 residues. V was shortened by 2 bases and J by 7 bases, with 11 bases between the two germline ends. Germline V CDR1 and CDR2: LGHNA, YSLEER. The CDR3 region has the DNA TGCGCCAGCAGCCAATTTTCCGGGGGCGGGGAGCTGTTTTTT. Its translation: CASSQFSGGGELFF.

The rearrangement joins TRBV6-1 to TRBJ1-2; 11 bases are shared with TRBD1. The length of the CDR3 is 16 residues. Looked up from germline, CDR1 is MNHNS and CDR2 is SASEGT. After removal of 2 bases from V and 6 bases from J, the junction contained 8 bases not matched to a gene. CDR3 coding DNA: TGTGCCAGCAGTGAATGGGACAGGGGGGTAGGAAATGGCTACACCTTC. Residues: CASSEWDRGVGNGYTF.

The CDR3 loop is CASSPGGITDTQYF. CDR3 sequence (DNA): TGTGCCAGCAGCCCGGGGGGCATCACAGATACGCAGTATTTT. This chain connects TRBV6-5 to TRBJ2-3, with D possibly TRBD2 on 7 matching bases. Trimming shortened V by 6 bases and J by 2 bases, and 12 bases separated the two germline ends. The CDR3 contains 14 residues. Germline CDR1 MNHEY, CDR2 SVGAGI.

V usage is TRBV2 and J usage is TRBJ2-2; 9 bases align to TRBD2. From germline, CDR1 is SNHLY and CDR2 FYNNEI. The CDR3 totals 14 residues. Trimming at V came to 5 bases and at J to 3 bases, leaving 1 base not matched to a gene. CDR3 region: CASSSGGYTGELFF. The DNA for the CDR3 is TGTGCCAGCAGTAGCGGGGGGTACACCGGGGAGCTGTTTTTT.

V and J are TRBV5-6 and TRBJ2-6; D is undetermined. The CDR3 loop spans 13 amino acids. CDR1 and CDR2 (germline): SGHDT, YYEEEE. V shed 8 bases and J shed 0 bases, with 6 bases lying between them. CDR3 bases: TGTGCCAGTACAGCCTCTGGGGCCAACGTCCTGACTTTC. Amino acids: CASTASGANVLTF.

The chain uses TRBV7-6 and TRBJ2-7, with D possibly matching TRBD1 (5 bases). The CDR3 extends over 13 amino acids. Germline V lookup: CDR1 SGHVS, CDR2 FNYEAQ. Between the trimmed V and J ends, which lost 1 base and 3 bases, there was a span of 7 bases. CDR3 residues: CASSLEGIYEQYF. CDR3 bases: TGTGCCAGCAGCTTAGAGGGGATCTACGAGCAGTACTTC.

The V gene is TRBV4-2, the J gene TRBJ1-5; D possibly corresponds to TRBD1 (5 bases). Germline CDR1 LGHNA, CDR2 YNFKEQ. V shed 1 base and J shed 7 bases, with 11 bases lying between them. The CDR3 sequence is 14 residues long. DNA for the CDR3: TGTGCCAGCAGCCAAGGCAGGGTTCGGCAGCCCCAGCATTTT. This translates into CASSQGRVRQPQHF.